These T cell receptor beta chains were read from a single sample in a study of blood T cell repertoires in COVID-19. Clones were read by immunoSEQ multiplex PCR, and TCRdb kept only the in-frame ones, dropping some. The profile covers under 200,000 clones, with roughly 90% appearing a single time and roughly 0.8% taken by the ten largest. The sample consisted of PBMCs or T cells enriched from blood (not recorded which). The receptors were gathered from a woman aged 18-35 years who had recovered from COVID-19. CDR3s include the opening cysteine and the closing phenylalanine or tryptophan. The D gene is left open where the match is weak. Where a row states a size, it is once, few, many or the class of an expanded clone; other rows omit it.

V	J	D	size	DNA	CDR3
TRBV6-2/TRBV6-3	TRBJ1-1	-	-	TGTGCCAGCAGTTACTCGAGCAGGGTCTCGAACACTGAAGCTTTCTTT	CASSYSSRVSNTEAFF
TRBV12-5	TRBJ2-7	-	-	TGTGCTAGTGGTCTCGTCTTCGAGCAGTACTTC	CASGLVFEQYF
TRBV7-8	TRBJ2-5	TRBD2	-	TGTGCCAGCAGCTCCCCCGGGACTAGCGGGGAAGAGACCCAGTACTTC	CASSSPGTSGEETQYF
TRBV9	TRBJ2-1	TRBD2	-	TGTGCCAGCAGCGCCCCCAGGACTAGCGGGAGTAATGAGCAGTTCTTC	CASSAPRTSGSNEQFF
TRBV19	TRBJ1-4	TRBD1	-	TGTGCCAGTAGTATGAGGCAGGGGGGTGAAAAACTGTTTTTT	CASSMRQGGEKLFF
TRBV28	TRBJ2-3	-	-	TGTGCCAGCAGTGGGGTTCCCAGGGGGGCCACAGATACGCAGTATTTT	CASSGVPRGATDTQYF
TRBV28	TRBJ1-4	TRBD1	-	TGTGCCAGCAGTTCGACAGGGGCAGGGGGAAGGGAAAAACTGTTTTTT	CASSSTGAGGREKLFF
TRBV11-3	TRBJ2-1	-	-	TGTGCCAGCAGCTTAAGGCGGGCCTCCTACAATGAGCAGTTCTTC	CASSLRRASYNEQFF
TRBV5-4	TRBJ2-7	-	-	TGTGCCAGCAGCTTGGGACAGGCCACAGTGGTTAGCGAGCAGTACTTC	CASSLGQATVVSEQYF
TRBV5-1	TRBJ1-2	-	-	TGCGCCAGCAGCTTGACAGTCAGGGCCGAATTGAACTATGGCTACACCTTC	CASSLTVRAELNYGYTF
TRBV5-1	TRBJ2-5	-	-	TGCGCCAGCAGCCTAGCCACCTCTAGCGTCGAGACCCAGTACTTC	CASSLATSSVETQYF
TRBV7-6	TRBJ1-1	-	once	TGTGCCAGCAGCCTGACAGAAACGAACACTGAAGCTTTCTTT	CASSLTETNTEAFF
TRBV7-9	TRBJ2-7	TRBD2	once	TGTGCCAGCAGCTTCGGACTAGCGGGCTTCTACGAGCAGTACTTC	CASSFGLAGFYEQYF
TRBV5-4	TRBJ1-1	-	-	TGTGCCAGCAGCTGGGAGGCAGGTGAAGCTTTCTTT	CASSWEAGEAFF
TRBV2	TRBJ1-5	-	-	TGTGCCAGCACCCTGGGGGGGGCAAATCAGCCCCAGCATTTT	CASTLGGANQPQHF
TRBV15	TRBJ2-7	TRBD1	-	TGTGCCACCAGCCCCAGACAGGGGCAGTACGAGCAGTACTTC	CATSPRQGQYEQYF
TRBV10-2	TRBJ1-2	-	few	TGCGCCAGCAGTGAGTCCTCAGGGTTTAGTGGCTACACCTTC	CASSESSGFSGYTF
TRBV28	TRBJ1-4	-	-	TGTGCCAGTGCACCGGGTAATGAAAAACTGTTTTTT	CASAPGNEKLFF
TRBV6-5	TRBJ1-5	-	-	TGTGCCAGCAGTCGAGGGGGGGAAAGCAATCAGCCCCAGCATTTT	CASSRGGESNQPQHF
TRBV6-2/TRBV6-3	TRBJ2-7	-	-	TGTGCCAGCAGTTACTCGATTTTGAAGGAAAGAGGAAACGAGCAGTACTTC	CASSYSILKERGNEQYF
TRBV27	TRBJ2-7	-	few	TGTGCCAGCAGTCCCACTTGGGGGGACTCCGAGCAGTACTTC	CASSPTWGDSEQYF
TRBV10-1	TRBJ2-7	TRBD1	-	TGCGCCAGCAGCTGGGACAGGGGGTGTATCTACGAGCAGTACTTC	CASSWDRGCIYEQYF
TRBV5-1	TRBJ2-7	TRBD2	-	TGCGCCAGCAGCTTGGATTCTAGCGGGAGGACCTCGCCCTACGAGCAGTACTTC	CASSLDSSGRTSPYEQYF
TRBV11-3	TRBJ2-1	-	-	TGTGCCAGCAGCCTTTGGGCGGGAAATGAGCAGTTCTTC	CASSLWAGNEQFF
TRBV6-1	TRBJ1-6	-	-	TGTGCCAGCCGTGAGACAGCCCTGTCACCCCTCCACTTT	CASRETALSPLHF
TRBV6-5	TRBJ1-5	-	-	TGTGCCAGCAGACAGAGTTATAGCAATCAGCCCCAGCATTTT	CASRQSYSNQPQHF
TRBV5-1	TRBJ2-7	TRBD2	few	TGCGCCAGCAGCTGGACTAGTCAGGGAGACGAGCAGTACTTC	CASSWTSQGDEQYF
TRBV27	TRBJ2-6	-	-	TGTGCCAGCCGAGACTCTGGGGCCAACGTCCTGACTTTC	CASRDSGANVLTF
TRBV7-3	TRBJ2-2	TRBD1	-	TGTGCCAGCAGCGCACAGGGGAGAACCGGGGAGCTGTTTTTT	CASSAQGRTGELFF
TRBV12-3/TRBV12-4	TRBJ1-2	-	-	TGTGCCAGCAGAATGAGCAATTTAAGTGGCTACACCTTC	CASRMSNLSGYTF
TRBV5-6	TRBJ2-7	TRBD1	few	TGTGCCAGCAGCCCGACAGGGCCCGCCTACGAGCAGTACTTC	CASSPTGPAYEQYF
TRBV10-3	TRBJ2-1	TRBD2	-	TGTGCCATCAGCAGAAGAGGGCGGGAGGGCTCCTACAATGAGCAGTTCTTC	CAISRRGREGSYNEQFF
TRBV9	TRBJ1-6	-	-	TGTGCCAGCAGCCCCCAAGCGCTTTATGAAGATTCACCCCTCCACTTT	CASSPQALYEDSPLHF
TRBV2	TRBJ2-3	-	once	TGTGCCAGCAGGTGGGGGCCCACAGATACGCAGTATTTT	CASRWGPTDTQYF
TRBV11-2	TRBJ1-4	-	-	TGTGCCAGCAGCTTAGTATGGGGGGTTAATGAAAAACTGTTTTTT	CASSLVWGVNEKLFF
TRBV18	TRBJ2-1	TRBD2	once	TGTGCCAGCTCAGACGGGGGGGCTTATGAGCAGTTCTTC	CASSDGGAYEQFF
TRBV19	TRBJ2-7	-	-	TGTGCCAGTAGTATCTTTGGAGGGCACGAGCAGTACTTC	CASSIFGGHEQYF
TRBV6-2/TRBV6-3	TRBJ1-5	-	-	TGTGCCAGCAGTTACGGTTTGGAGTTTCATAGCAATCAGCCCCAGCATTTT	CASSYGLEFHSNQPQHF
TRBV13	TRBJ2-7	TRBD2	-	TGTGCCAGCAGCTTAGCCAAGCGGGACTGGCTACTCTATTCGCCCAATGGTTACGAGCAGTACTTC	CASSLAKRDWLLYSPNGYEQYF
TRBV9	TRBJ2-7	-	once	TGTGCCAGCAGTCCCGGTAGCCAGGGGTACTACGAGCAGTACTTC	CASSPGSQGYYEQYF
TRBV28	TRBJ2-1	TRBD2	-	TGTGCCAGCACCCCTAGCGGCTGGTCCTACAATGAGCAGTTCTTC	CASTPSGWSYNEQFF
TRBV7-2	TRBJ2-5	-	-	TGTGCCAGCAGAAGGGACTTAAACCAAGAGACCCAGTACTTC	CASRRDLNQETQYF
TRBV5-4	TRBJ2-5	-	-	TGTGCCAGCAGCTTGTCGCGGGCAGAGGAGACCCAGTACTTC	CASSLSRAEETQYF
TRBV3-1/TRBV3-2	TRBJ2-7	TRBD2	-	TGTGCCAGCAGCCCGGGACTAGCGGGAGTATTGTCCTACGAGCAGTACTTC	CASSPGLAGVLSYEQYF
TRBV6-2/TRBV6-3	TRBJ2-7	-	-	TGTGCCAGCAGTTACTCGTGGAGGGAGGCCACCTACGAGCAGTACTTC	CASSYSWREATYEQYF
TRBV7-9	TRBJ2-1	-	-	TGTGCCAGCAGCTCCGCGGGGAGTGAGCAGTTCTTC	CASSSAGSEQFF
TRBV5-1	TRBJ2-1	TRBD1	-	TGCGCCAGCAGCTCGCCGGGACAGAGCTCCTACAATGAGCAGTTCTTC	CASSSPGQSSYNEQFF
TRBV2	TRBJ2-3	TRBD2	-	TGTGTCGTCGGACTAGCGGACACAGATACGCAGTATTTT	CVVGLADTDTQYF
TRBV14	TRBJ1-6	TRBD1	few	TGTGCCAGCAGCCCCGGCAGGGGGTATTCACCCCTCCACTTT	CASSPGRGYSPLHF
TRBV7-3	TRBJ2-1	TRBD2	once	TGTGCCAGCAGCTCGACTAGCGGACTCTACAATGAGCAGTTCTTC	CASSSTSGLYNEQFF
TRBV18	TRBJ1-1	TRBD1	-	TGTGCCAGCTCACCAGGGACAGGGGTTGGAGGCACTGAAGCTTTCTTT	CASSPGTGVGGTEAFF
TRBV29-1	TRBJ2-2	TRBD1	-	TGCAGCGGGAGGACAGGAGAGACCGGGGAGCTGTTTTTT	CSGRTGETGELFF
TRBV5-1	TRBJ2-7	-	-	TGCGCCAGCAGCTTGCAGGGGCCCTACGAGCAGTACTTC	CASSLQGPYEQYF
TRBV3-1/TRBV3-2	TRBJ2-7	TRBD2	-	TGTGCCAGCAGCCTAGGACTAGCGGGAGTGGCGTACGAGCAGTACTTC	CASSLGLAGVAYEQYF
TRBV20-1	TRBJ1-3	-	-	TGCAGTGCTAGTTATTTGGGAGCTGGAAACACCATATATTTT	CSASYLGAGNTIYF
TRBV12-3/TRBV12-4	TRBJ2-2	-	-	TGTGCCAGCACACAAACCGGGGAGCTGTTTTTT	CASTQTGELFF
TRBV7-3	TRBJ2-7	TRBD1	-	TGTGCCAGCAGCTTAAGGAGACGGGACAGGGCGTACTACGAGCAGTACTTC	CASSLRRRDRAYYEQYF
TRBV29-1	TRBJ1-1	-	-	TGCAGCGGGGGGCCGCGGGGCGGTGAAGCTTTCTTT	CSGGPRGGEAFF
TRBV2	TRBJ2-5	-	few	TGTGCCAGCAGGATGACTAGTCAAGAGACCCAGTACTTC	CASRMTSQETQYF